One sample yielded the 13 T cell receptor beta chains listed below, sequenced in a study of T-cell memory formation after mild COVID-19. A single record per CDR3 protein comes from TCRdb applying MiXCR to the 5' RACE reads. The data hold about 180,000 distinct CDR3 sequences, with around 15% observed a single time. The specimen sequenced was PBMCs or a T cell subset sorted from them (not recorded which). Every receptor here comes from an adult woman who had mild COVID-19 (a few samples of this study predate the infection). Cell type and time point are not known.

The chain is built from TRBV7-2 and TRBJ2-1; D unclear. The CDR3 is made up of 18 amino acids. Trimming stripped 5 bases from V and 8 bases from J, with 28 bases between. Germline CDR1 is SGHTA and CDR2 is FQGNSA. The CDR3 DNA is TGTGCCAGCAGCACCGGACCCCTAGGCGTTCCAGCGTTCGATGAGCAGTTCTTC. It is translated as CASSTGPLGVPAFDEQFF.

Only a few counts were recorded for this clonotype. CDR3 sequence: CASSLVYGSEQYF. The CDR3 DNA follows: TGCGCCAGCAGCTTGGTGTACGGTTCCGAGCAGTACTTC. The rearrangement joins TRBV5-1 to TRBJ2-7; no clear D gene. V was clipped by 0 bases and J by 6 bases, with 10 bases between them. Germline V gene data show CDR1 as SGHRS and CDR2 as YFSETQ. This CDR3 comprises 13 residues. The entire variable domain, with the rest obtained from reference TRBV5-1 and TRBJ2-7, is as follows: KAGVTQTPRYLIKTRGQQVTLSCSPISGHRSVSWYQQTPGQGLQFLFEYFSETQRNKGNFPGRFSGRQFSNSRSEMNVSTLELGDSALYLCASSLVYGSEQYFGPGTRLTVT.

This clonotype was counted between two and nine times. This chain joins TRBV24-1 and TRBJ2-3; D remains unclear. Trimming took off 6 bases at V and 6 bases at J, with 9 bases between the two ends. The CDR3 runs to 12 residues. Germline V gene lookup returns CDR1 KGHDR and CDR2 SFDVKD. This CDR3 is CATSTASDTQYF. CDR3 bases: TGTGCCACCAGTACCGCTTCTGATACGCAGTATTTT.

The gene calls are TRBV9 and TRBJ2-1, with D perhaps matching TRBD1 or TRBD2 (6 bases each). The germline V and J ends were trimmed by 4 bases and 6 bases, with 26 bases remaining between them. Germline loops: CDR1 SGDLS, CDR2 YYNGEE. CDR3 length: 18 residues. CDR3 sequence reads: CASSPRGVAVPSINEQFF. The CDR3 coding sequence is TGTGCCAGCAGCCCAAGGGGGGTAGCGGTCCCCTCAATCAATGAGCAGTTCTTC.

This clonotype appeared once. J is TRBJ2-7 and V is TRBV6-2 or TRBV6-3; TRBD2 might be the D (6 bases). The CDR3 contains 15 residues. The germline CDR1 and CDR2 sequences are MNHEY and SVGEGT. The ends were cut back, 2 bases at V and 0 bases at J, with 11 bases in the middle. The CDR3 bases are TGTGCCAGCAGTTACATAGCGGCTGCCTCCTACGAGCAGTACTTC. It is translated as CASSYIAAASYEQYF.

V and J are TRBV4-3 and TRBJ2-5; 8 nucleotides agree with TRBD2. Germline V CDR1 and CDR2: LGHNA, YSLEER. V lost 3 bases to trimming and J lost 5 bases; unmatched junction nucleotides: 14. The CDR3 runs 17 residues. The CDR3 loop is CASSQRVKTAGGETQYF. The CDR3, as DNA: TGCGCCAGCAGCCAGAGGGTGAAAACGGCGGGGGGCGAGACCCAGTACTTC.

The gene calls are TRBV7-6 and TRBJ2-7; 8 bases agree with TRBD2. The CDR3 contains 15 residues. V lost 8 bases and J lost 2; bases outside the gene matches: 11. Germline V gene lookup returns CDR1 SGHVS and CDR2 FNYEAQ. The CDR3 DNA reads TGTGCCAGCCGGGAGGGGATCCTAGCAACCTACGAGCAGTACTTC. This codes for CASREGILATYEQYF. Combining the CDR3 with reference TRBV7-6 and TRBJ2-7 gives the whole variable domain GAGVSQSPRYKVTKRGQDVALRCDPISGHVSLYWYRQALGQGPEFLTYFNYEAQQDKSGLPNDRFSAERPEGSISTLTIQRTEQRDSAMYRCASREGILATYEQYFGPGTRLTVT.

This clonotype came up a few times. The chain combines TRBV10-3 with TRBJ1-1; D gene uncertain. The V gene lost 9 bases and the J gene lost 0 bases, with 11 bases spanning the gap. CDR1 and CDR2 from the germline V gene are ENHRY and SYGVKD. The CDR3 is 13 residues long. The chain's CDR3 is CAMRGRMNTEAFF. The CDR3 region has the DNA TGTGCCATGAGAGGGAGGATGAACACTGAAGCTTTCTTT.

This clonotype has more than one count but fewer than ten. The rearrangement joins TRBV6-5 to TRBJ2-5; 9 nucleotides match TRBD1. The germline CDR1 and CDR2 sequences are MNHEY and SVGAGI. The CDR3 contains 15 residues. V dropped 5 bases and J dropped 6; count of bases not matched to a gene: 10. CDR3 DNA: TGTGCCAGCAGTCCCGGAACAGGGGGCGGAAAGACCCAGTACTTC. Its translation is CASSPGTGGGKTQYF.

This clonotype was observed a few times. The genes are TRBV10-3 and TRBJ2-3; 7 bases align to TRBD2. V was clipped by 2 bases and J by 2 bases; unmatched bases: 10. This CDR3 comprises 17 residues. Germline CDR1 ENHRY, CDR2 SYGVKD. Here the CDR3 DNA reads TGTGCCATCAGTGAGGGGGGAGGGCAGTCCCTCACAGATACGCAGTATTTT. It is translated as CAISEGGGQSLTDTQYF.

The chain combines TRBV27 with TRBJ2-5; TRBD1 matches 10 bases. The length of the CDR3 is 14 residues. The germline V gene encodes CDR1 MNHEY and CDR2 SMNVEV (reference sequence). V was clipped by 6 bases and J by 3 bases; unmatched bases: 4. DNA of the CDR3: TGTGCCAGCAGGACCGGGACAGGGGAAGAGACCCAGTACTTC. This translates into CASRTGTGEETQYF.

In its sample, this clonotype was seen a few times. CDR3 nucleotide sequence: TGCAGCGTTGAACGAATAGGGGGCGGCGCGGGGAATGAGCAGTTCTTC. Translating it yields CSVERIGGGAGNEQFF. The chain employs TRBV29-1 and TRBJ2-1; TRBD1 is a possible D gene (7 bases). Trimming left V 2 bases short and J 7 bases short, with 21 bases between. Germline V gene sequence: CDR1 SQVTM, CDR2 ANQGSEA. The CDR3 extends over 16 amino acids.

This sequence joins TRBV5-1 and TRBJ2-7; a weak D match, TRBD1 (5 bases). The CDR3 spans 13 residues. Germline loops: CDR1 SGHRS, CDR2 YFSETQ. The ends were cut back, 6 bases at V and 4 bases at J, with 14 bases in the middle. CDR3 region: CASMDGAGYEQYF. The CDR3 DNA is TGCGCCAGCATGGATGGGGCAGGGTACGAGCAGTACTTC.